The clone carrying this T cell receptor beta chain was counted only a few times. This specimen comes from a study of T cells in Graves' hyperthyroidism and ophthalmopathy. Study-level information: Peripheral blood specimens were obtained at initial diagnosis, prior to any treatment.

Patients were aged 18 to 65, had disease duration under 2 months, and had newly diagnosed hyperthyroidism. Uncontrolled infections, other autoimmune diseases, pregnancy or lactation led to exclusion of patients. V gave up 9 bases and J gave up 3 bases, with 9 bases separating them. Germline V gene data show CDR1 as ENHRY and CDR2 as SYGVKD. The CDR3 is 12 amino acids. RNA transcripts were the template for amplifying TCR beta CDR3 regions. RT-PCR in the first round (using the HTBI primer set) targeted the TCR CDR3. TCRdb independently ran MiXCR on the multiplex PCR reads; one entry per CDR3 protein. Counted here are around 300,000 distinct CDR3 sequences, around 13% occurring once; the ten biggest clones make up around 23%.

Sequenced: blood. V and J are TRBV10-3 and TRBJ2-1, with D uncertain. This receptor was obtained from a woman in her 30s with Graves' hyperthyroidism. CDR3 protein: CAIGTDYNEQFF. The CDR3, as DNA: TGTGCCATTGGCACGGACTACAATGAGCAGTTCTTC.